Sequencing of this T cell receptor beta chain was carried out in a study of CD8+CD57+ T cells in acquired aplastic anemia. In patients chosen for sequencing, flow cytometry had shown CD8+CD57+ cell expansion. Genomic DNA constituted the template upon which TCR beta VDJ and CDR3 profiling was performed. From the reads, TCRdb called clonotypes with MiXCR, one entry per CDR3 protein. The data hold 100,000 to 150,000 distinct CDR3 sequences, with roughly 40% observed a single time. CDR1 and CDR2 (germline): LNHNV, YYDKDF (reference sequence). V shed 3 bases, J shed 5 bases, and the junction held 4 bases outside the gene matches. The CDR3 runs 13 residues.

The sample comprised sorted CD4+, CD8+, or CD8+CD57+ T cells (not recorded which) from PBMCs. The rearrangement uses TRBV15 and TRBJ2-7, with TRBD1 matching over 7 bases. The origin of this receptor is a human donor with aplastic anemia. CDR3 region: CATSSSDRDEQYF. CDR3 bases: TGTGCCACCAGCAGCTCCGACAGGGACGAGCAGTACTTC. Full variable domain (remainder filled in from reference TRBV15 and TRBJ2-7): DAMVIQNPRYQVTQFGKPVTLSCSQTLNHNVMYWYQQKSSQAPKLLFHYYDKDFNNEADTPDNFQSRRPNTSFCFLDIRSPGLGDTAMYLCATSSSDRDEQYFGPGTRLTVT.